This TCR beta chain was documented in a study of T cell responses to AZD1222 COVID-19 vaccine. For the study at large: The study pooled second doses at about 4 or about 12 weeks.

General study results and limits: Donors were largely white British and mainly female; clonal diversity was possibly underestimated. The number of AZD1222 recipients seropositive at baseline was only 6 or 7.

The table came from immunoSEQ multiplex PCR; TCRdb's copy has only in-frame clones and leaves some out. The sample consists of 95,000 to 150,000 clones, about 91% of them appearing once. Remarks on this clone: Its cognate antigen is unknown.

The origin of this receptor is an adult in good health. This specimen was peripheral blood, taken on day 0 of AZD1222 vaccination.

CDR3 residues: CAISTDRAEAFF. CDR3 nucleotides: TGTGCCATCAGCACAGACAGAGCAGAAGCTTTCTTT. The V and J genes are TRBV10-3 and TRBJ1-1, with D possibly matching TRBD1 (5 bases). Germline loops: CDR1 ENHRY, CDR2 SYGVKD. The CDR3 is 12 amino acids. Trimming left V 6 bases short and J 8 bases short, with 13 bases between.